The rows below give T cell receptor beta chains drawn from one sample of a study of blood T cell repertoires in COVID-19. Profiled with immunoSEQ multiplex PCR; TCRdb holds only in-frame clones, not every one. Here the sample spans roughly 260,000 clones, 88% being singletons. Sample: peripheral blood. These receptors were obtained from a woman aged 25 to 39 with COVID-19, enrolled during active disease. Both conserved end residues are part of each CDR3. D genes are given only for firm matches. Rows give clone size only sometimes, using once, few, many, or a class for an expanded clone.

>TRBD1|once|TRBJ1-2|TRBV27
CASSLYPTGGVGYTF
TGTGCCAGCAGTTTATACCCCACAGGGGGGGTGGGCTACACCTTC
>TRBD1|NA|TRBJ2-3|TRBV19
CASNTGQGTDTQYF
TGTGCCAGTAATACGGGACAGGGAACAGATACGCAGTATTTT
>NA|NA|TRBJ2-1|TRBV7-8
CASSPVYTTEQFF
TGTGCCAGCAGCCCAGTTTACACAACCGAGCAGTTCTTC
>TRBD2|NA|TRBJ2-7|TRBV7-2
CASSFSGRGDEQYF
TGTGCCAGCAGCTTTAGCGGGAGGGGGGACGAGCAGTACTTC
>NA|NA|TRBJ2-1|TRBV6-5
CASTRARGNEQFF
TGTGCCAGCACCAGGGCCCGAGGTAATGAGCAGTTCTTC
>NA|NA|TRBJ1-2|TRBV9
CASSAGEGYTF
TGTGCCAGCAGCGCAGGGGAGGGCTACACCTTC
>TRBD2|few|TRBJ2-3|TRBV2
CASSPTSGSADTQYF
TGTGCCAGCAGCCCAACTAGCGGGAGTGCCGATACGCAGTATTTT
>TRBD2|NA|TRBJ2-3|TRBV24-1
CATSDFSSGTADTQYF
TGTGCCACCAGTGATTTTTCTAGCGGGACTGCAGATACGCAGTATTTT
>NA|few|TRBJ1-4|TRBV5-1
CASSNTDSLAEKLFF
TGCGCCAGCAGCAACACGGACAGCTTAGCGGAAAAACTGTTTTTT
>NA|NA|TRBJ1-6|TRBV5-6
CASSLVGLRSPLHF
TGTGCCAGCAGCTTGGTTGGACTCCGGTCACCCCTCCACTTT
>TRBD2|once|TRBJ2-5|TRBV9
CASSPTGGGQETQYF
TGTGCCAGCAGCCCTACCGGGGGAGGGCAAGAGACCCAGTACTTC
>TRBD1|NA|TRBJ1-5|TRBV5-5
CASSSFGQGNQPQHF
TGTGCCAGCAGCTCCTTTGGACAGGGCAATCAGCCCCAGCATTTT
>TRBD2|NA|TRBJ2-7|TRBV2
CASRLGLAGGSSYEQYF
TGTGCCAGCAGACTTGGACTAGCGGGAGGGAGCTCCTACGAGCAGTACTTC
>NA|NA|TRBJ1-1|TRBV3-1/TRBV3-2
CASSHTGLAFF
TGTGCCAGCAGCCACACAGGGTTAGCTTTCTTT
>TRBD1|NA|TRBJ2-7|TRBV6-2/TRBV6-3
CASSYSRDRGIYEQYF
TGTGCCAGCAGTTACTCCCGGGACAGGGGCATCTACGAGCAGTACTTC
>NA|NA|TRBJ2-5|TRBV7-6
CASSGARTYQETQYF
TGTGCCAGCAGCGGGGCGAGGACGTACCAAGAGACCCAGTACTTC
>TRBD1|NA|TRBJ1-1|TRBV29-1
CSADQQGRGVGGAFF
TGCAGCGCCGATCAACAGGGGCGCGGAGTTGGGGGAGCTTTCTTT
>NA|NA|TRBJ2-1|TRBV5-5
CASTSPPYNEQFF
TGTGCCAGCACCTCCCCCCCCTACAATGAGCAGTTCTTC
>NA|few|TRBJ1-1|TRBV12-3/TRBV12-4
CASRAPTEAFF
TGTGCCAGCAGGGCTCCCACTGAAGCTTTCTTT
>TRBD1|NA|TRBJ1-2|TRBV4-1
CASSQVGDRNYGYTF
TGCGCCAGCAGCCAAGTGGGGGACAGAAACTATGGCTACACCTTC
>TRBD1|NA|TRBJ1-2|TRBV29-1
CSVPGTADTSKRAF
TGCAGCGTTCCCGGGACAGCTGATACCTCTAAAAGAGCTTTC
>NA|NA|TRBJ2-2|TRBV19
CASSMTENTGELFF
TGTGCCAGTAGTATGACAGAGAACACCGGGGAGCTGTTTTTT
>TRBD2|NA|TRBJ2-1|TRBV5-1
CASSLILAGGGEQFF
TGCGCCAGCAGCTTGATACTAGCGGGAGGTGGCGAGCAGTTCTTC
>NA|NA|TRBJ1-3|TRBV3-1/TRBV3-2
CASSQGRSLEGGNTIYF
TGTGCCAGCAGCCAAGGGAGGAGCTTAGAGGGAGGAAACACCATATATTTT
>TRBD1|NA|TRBJ1-6|TRBV7-2
CASSPRQGLNSPLHF
TGTGCCAGCAGCCCCAGACAGGGTTTGAATTCACCCCTCCACTTT
>TRBD2|NA|TRBJ2-7|TRBV5-1
CASSRGVRAEQYF
TGCGCCAGCAGTCGGGGGGTCAGGGCCGAGCAGTACTTC
>NA|NA|TRBJ2-3|TRBV9
CASSVGRAASTDTQYF
TGTGCCAGCAGCGTAGGTCGAGCGGCGAGCACAGATACGCAGTATTTT
>TRBD1|NA|TRBJ1-5|TRBV5-1
CASSSTGTEQPQHF
TGCGCCAGCAGCTCGACAGGGACAGAGCAGCCCCAGCATTTT
>TRBD2|NA|TRBJ2-7|TRBV7-9
CASSRLAYEQYF
TGTGCCAGCAGCAGACTAGCATACGAGCAGTACTTC
>TRBD1|NA|TRBJ1-5|TRBV2
CASSERDSQPQHF
TGTGCCAGCAGTGAACGGGACAGTCAGCCCCAGCATTTT
>NA|NA|TRBJ2-2|TRBV5-1
CASSLAFGTGELFF
TGCGCCAGCAGCTTGGCCTTCGGGACAGGGGAGCTGTTTTTT
>TRBD2|NA|TRBJ2-4|TRBV24-1
CATSGGLAGEGKNIQYF
TGTGCCACCAGTGGTGGACTAGCGGGAGAGGGCAAAAACATTCAGTACTTC
>NA|NA|TRBJ2-7|TRBV28
CASSFLRYEQYF
TGTGCCAGCAGTTTTCTCCGGTACGAGCAGTACTTC
>NA|NA|TRBJ2-1|TRBV19
CASSMLRGRGTGEQFF
TGTGCCAGTAGTATGTTACGGGGGAGAGGAACAGGCGAGCAGTTCTTC
>NA|NA|TRBJ1-1|TRBV15
CATSRGGGANTEAFF
TGTGCCACCAGCAGAGGTGGGGGGGCGAACACTGAAGCTTTCTTT
>NA|NA|TRBJ2-2|TRBV28
CASSSPPTGELFF
TGTGCCAGCAGTTCCCCCCCTACCGGGGAGCTGTTTTTT
>TRBD1|NA|TRBJ1-4|TRBV27
CASSAETGGREKLFF
TGTGCCAGCAGTGCCGAAACAGGGGGAAGAGAAAAACTGTTTTTT
>TRBD2|NA|TRBJ2-7|TRBV2
CASSEALLAGVYEQYF
TGTGCCAGCAGTGAAGCGCTTCTAGCGGGAGTCTACGAGCAGTACTTC
>TRBD2|NA|TRBJ2-1|TRBV29-1
CSPVGLAGNEQFF
TGCAGCCCTGTAGGGCTAGCGGGAAATGAGCAGTTCTTC
>NA|NA|TRBJ2-2|TRBV2
CASSPLGPGNTGELFF
TGTGCCAGCAGCCCCCTGGGGCCCGGGAACACCGGGGAGCTGTTTTTT